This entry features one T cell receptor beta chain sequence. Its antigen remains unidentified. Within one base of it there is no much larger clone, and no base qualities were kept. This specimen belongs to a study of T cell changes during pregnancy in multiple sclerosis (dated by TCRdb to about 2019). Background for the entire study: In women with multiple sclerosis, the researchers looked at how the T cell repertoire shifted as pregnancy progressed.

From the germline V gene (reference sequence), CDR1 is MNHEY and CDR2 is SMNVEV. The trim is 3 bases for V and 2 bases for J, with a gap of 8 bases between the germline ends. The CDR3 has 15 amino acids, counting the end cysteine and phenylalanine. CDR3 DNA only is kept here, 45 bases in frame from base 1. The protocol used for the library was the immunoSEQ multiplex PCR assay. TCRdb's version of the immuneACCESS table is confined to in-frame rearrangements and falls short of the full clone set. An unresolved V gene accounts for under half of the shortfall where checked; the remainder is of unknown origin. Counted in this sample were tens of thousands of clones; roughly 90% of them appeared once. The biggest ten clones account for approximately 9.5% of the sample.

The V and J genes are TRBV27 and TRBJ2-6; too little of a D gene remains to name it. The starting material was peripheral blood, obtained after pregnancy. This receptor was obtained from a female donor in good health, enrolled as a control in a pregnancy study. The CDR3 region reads CASSFWLPGANVLTF. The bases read TGTGCCAGCAGTTTTTGGCTCCCTGGGGCCAACGTCCTGACTTTC.